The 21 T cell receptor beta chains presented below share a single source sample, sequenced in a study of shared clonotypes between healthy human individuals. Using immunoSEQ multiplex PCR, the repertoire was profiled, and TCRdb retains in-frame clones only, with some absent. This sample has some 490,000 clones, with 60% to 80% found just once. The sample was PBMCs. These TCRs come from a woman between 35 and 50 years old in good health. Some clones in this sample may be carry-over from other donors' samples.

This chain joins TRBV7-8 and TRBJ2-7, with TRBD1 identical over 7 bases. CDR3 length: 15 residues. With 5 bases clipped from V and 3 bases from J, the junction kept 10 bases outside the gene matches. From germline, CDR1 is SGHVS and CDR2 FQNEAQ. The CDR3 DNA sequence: TGTGCCAGCAGCCACCCGGTAGGGGGCAACTACGAGCAGTACTTC. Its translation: CASSHPVGGNYEQYF.

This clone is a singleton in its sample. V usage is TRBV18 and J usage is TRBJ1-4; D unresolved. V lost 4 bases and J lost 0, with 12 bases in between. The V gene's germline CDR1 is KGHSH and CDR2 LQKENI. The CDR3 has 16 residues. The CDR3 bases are TGTGCCAGCTCACGCGGACGACCGGCAACTAATGAAAAACTGTTTTTT. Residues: CASSRGRPATNEKLFF.

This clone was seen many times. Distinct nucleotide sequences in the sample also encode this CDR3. The chain's CDR3 is CSVEGPGTGGTEAFF. CDR3 coding DNA: TGCAGCGTTGAGGGACCCGGGACAGGGGGCACTGAAGCTTTCTTT. J is TRBJ1-1 and V is TRBV29-1; TRBD1 aligns across 11 bases. With 3 bases clipped from V and 4 bases from J, the junction kept 7 bases outside the gene matches. Germline CDR1 and CDR2: SQVTM and ANQGSEA. CDR3 length: 15 amino acids.

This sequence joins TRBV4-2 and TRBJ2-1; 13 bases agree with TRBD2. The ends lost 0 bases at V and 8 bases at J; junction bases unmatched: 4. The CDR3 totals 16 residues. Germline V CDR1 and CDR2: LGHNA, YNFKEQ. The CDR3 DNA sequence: TGTGCCAGCAGCCAAGACCGGACTAGCGGGAGCCATGAGCAGTTCTTC. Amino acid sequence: CASSQDRTSGSHEQFF.

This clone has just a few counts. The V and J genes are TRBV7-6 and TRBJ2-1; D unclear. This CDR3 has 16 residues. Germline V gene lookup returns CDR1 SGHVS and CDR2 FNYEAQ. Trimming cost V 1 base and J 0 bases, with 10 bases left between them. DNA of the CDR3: TGTGCCAGCAGCTTAGGCCCCACTTACTCCTACAATGAGCAGTTCTTC. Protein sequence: CASSLGPTYSYNEQFF.

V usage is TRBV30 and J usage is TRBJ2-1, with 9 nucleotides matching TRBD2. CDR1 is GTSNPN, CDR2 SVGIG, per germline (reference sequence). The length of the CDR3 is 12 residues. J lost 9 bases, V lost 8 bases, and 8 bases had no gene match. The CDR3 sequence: CAGPAGGSEQFF. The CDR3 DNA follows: TGTGCCGGCCCAGCGGGAGGAAGTGAGCAGTTCTTC.

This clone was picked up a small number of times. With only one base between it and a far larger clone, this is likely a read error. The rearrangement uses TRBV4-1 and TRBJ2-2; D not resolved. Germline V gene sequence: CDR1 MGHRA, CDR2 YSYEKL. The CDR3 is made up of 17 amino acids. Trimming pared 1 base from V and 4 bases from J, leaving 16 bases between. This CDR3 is CASSQGVRVGFTGELFF. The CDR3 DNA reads TGCGCCAGCAGCCAAGGGGTTCGGGTCGGGTTCACCGGGGAGCTGTTTTTT.

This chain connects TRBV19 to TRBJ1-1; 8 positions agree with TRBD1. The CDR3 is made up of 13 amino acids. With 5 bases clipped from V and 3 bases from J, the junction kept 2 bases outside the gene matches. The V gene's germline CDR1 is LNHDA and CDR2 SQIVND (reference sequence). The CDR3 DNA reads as TGTGCCAGTAGTCCGACAGGGGACACTGAAGCTTTCTTT. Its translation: CASSPTGDTEAFF.

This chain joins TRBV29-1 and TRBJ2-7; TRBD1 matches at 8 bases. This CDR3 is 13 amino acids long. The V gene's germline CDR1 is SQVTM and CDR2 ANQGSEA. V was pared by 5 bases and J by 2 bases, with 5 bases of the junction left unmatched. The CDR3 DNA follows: TGCAGCGTTTTGGACAGGGCTGCCTACGAGCAGTACTTC. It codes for CSVLDRAAYEQYF.

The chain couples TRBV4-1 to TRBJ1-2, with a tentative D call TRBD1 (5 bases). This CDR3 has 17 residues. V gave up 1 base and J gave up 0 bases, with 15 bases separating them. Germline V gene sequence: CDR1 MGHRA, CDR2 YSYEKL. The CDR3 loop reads CASSQVVRDGSNYGYTF. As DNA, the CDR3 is TGCGCCAGCAGCCAAGTGGTAAGGGACGGCTCTAACTATGGCTACACCTTC.

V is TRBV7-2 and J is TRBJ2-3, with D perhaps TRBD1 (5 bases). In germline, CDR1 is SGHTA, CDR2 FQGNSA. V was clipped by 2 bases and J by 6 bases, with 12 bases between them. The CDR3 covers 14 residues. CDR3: CASSLRGQRDTQYF. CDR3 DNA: TGTGCCAGCAGCTTAAGGGGCCAGAGGGATACGCAGTATTTT. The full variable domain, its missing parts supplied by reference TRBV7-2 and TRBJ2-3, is GAGVSQSPSNKVTEKGKDVELRCDPISGHTALYWYRQSLGQGLEFLIYFQGNSAPDKSGLPSDRFSAERTGGSVSTLTIQRTQQEDSAVYLCASSLRGQRDTQYFGPGTRLTVL.

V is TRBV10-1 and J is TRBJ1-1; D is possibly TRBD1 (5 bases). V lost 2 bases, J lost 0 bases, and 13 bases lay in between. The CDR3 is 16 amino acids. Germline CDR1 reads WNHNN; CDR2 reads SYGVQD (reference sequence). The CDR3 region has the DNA TGCGCCAGCAGTGAGGGAGTAAGGGGCATGAACACTGAAGCTTTCTTT. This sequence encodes CASSEGVRGMNTEAFF.

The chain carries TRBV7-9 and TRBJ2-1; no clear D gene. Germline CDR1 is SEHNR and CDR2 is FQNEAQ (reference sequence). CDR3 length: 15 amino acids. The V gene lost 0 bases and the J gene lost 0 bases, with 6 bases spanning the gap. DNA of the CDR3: TGTGCCAGCAGCTTAGCTGGAGCCTCCTACAATGAGCAGTTCTTC. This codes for CASSLAGASYNEQFF.

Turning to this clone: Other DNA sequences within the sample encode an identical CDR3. The DNA of the CDR3 is TGTGCCAGCTCACCACTAGCGGGAGGTAGCACAGATACGCAGTATTTT. Translated: CASSPLAGGSTDTQYF. The chain has TRBV18 and TRBJ2-3, with TRBD2 identical over 10 bases. CDR1 KGHSH and CDR2 LQKENI come from the germline V gene. The V segment lost 1 base and the J segment 0 bases; nucleotides outside the gene matches: 1. The length of the CDR3 is 16 residues.

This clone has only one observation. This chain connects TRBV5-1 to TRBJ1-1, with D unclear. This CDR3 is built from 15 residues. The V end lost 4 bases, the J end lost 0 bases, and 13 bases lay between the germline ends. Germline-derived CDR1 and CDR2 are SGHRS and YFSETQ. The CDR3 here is CASSGGNGMNTEAFF. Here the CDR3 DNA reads TGCGCCAGCAGCGGAGGAAACGGGATGAACACTGAAGCTTTCTTT.

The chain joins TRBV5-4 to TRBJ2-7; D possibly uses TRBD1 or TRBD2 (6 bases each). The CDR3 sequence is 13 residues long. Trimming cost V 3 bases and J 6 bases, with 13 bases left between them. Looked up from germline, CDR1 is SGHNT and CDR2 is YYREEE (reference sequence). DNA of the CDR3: TGTGCCAGCAGCTGGTCGGGGGACACCGAGCAGTACTTC. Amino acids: CASSWSGDTEQYF.

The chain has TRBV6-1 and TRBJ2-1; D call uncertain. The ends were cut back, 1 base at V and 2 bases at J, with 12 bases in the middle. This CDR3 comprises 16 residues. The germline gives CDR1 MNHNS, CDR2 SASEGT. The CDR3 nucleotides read TGTGCCAGCAGTGAAGGTCTAATTCCGCCCTACAATGAGCAGTTCTTC. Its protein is CASSEGLIPPYNEQFF.

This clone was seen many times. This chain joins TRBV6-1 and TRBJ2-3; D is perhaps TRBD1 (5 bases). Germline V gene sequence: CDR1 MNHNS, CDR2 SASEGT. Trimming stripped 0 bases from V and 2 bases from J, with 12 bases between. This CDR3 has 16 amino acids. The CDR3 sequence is CASSEALGAHTDTQYF. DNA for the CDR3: TGTGCCAGCAGTGAAGCGCTAGGGGCGCACACAGATACGCAGTATTTT.

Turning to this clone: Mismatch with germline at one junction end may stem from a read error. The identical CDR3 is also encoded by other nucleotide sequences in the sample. CDR3: CASSLGLAEETQYF. In DNA form, the CDR3 reads TGCGCCAGCAGCTTAGGACTAGCGGAAGAGACCCAGTACTTC. The J gene is TRBJ2-5, the V gene TRBV7-3; 10 bases map to TRBD2. From germline, CDR1 is SGHTA and CDR2 FQGTGA. The CDR3 length is 14 residues.

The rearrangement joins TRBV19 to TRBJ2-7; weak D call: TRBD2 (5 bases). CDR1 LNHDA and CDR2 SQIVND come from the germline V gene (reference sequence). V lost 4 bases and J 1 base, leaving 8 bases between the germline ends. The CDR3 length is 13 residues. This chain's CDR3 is CASSKGGSYEQYF. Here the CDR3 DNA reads TGTGCCAGTAGTAAAGGAGGATCCTACGAGCAGTACTTC.

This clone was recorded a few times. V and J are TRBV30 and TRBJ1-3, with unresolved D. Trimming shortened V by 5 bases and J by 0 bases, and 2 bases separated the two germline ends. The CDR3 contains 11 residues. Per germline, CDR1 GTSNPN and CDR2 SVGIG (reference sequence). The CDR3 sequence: CAWVSGNTIYF. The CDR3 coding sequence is TGTGCCTGGGTCTCTGGAAACACCATATATTTT.